This TCR beta chain was sequenced in a study of Graves' ophthalmopathy and Graves' hyperthyroidism. Looking at the study overall: At initial diagnosis, peripheral blood was obtained, and this preceded any treatment. Points from the study as a whole: Also, most clonotypes expanded in the thyroid above 0.001 frequency appeared in blood.

PBMCs came from more than 7.5 ml of fresh peripheral blood. CDR1 is DFQATT, CDR2 SNEGSKA, per germline (reference sequence). The CDR3 extends over 12 amino acids. The junction had 4 bases not matched to a gene; V was cut back by 5 bases and J by 6 bases. Many counts were recorded for this clonotype. Its antigen is undetermined. As the template, RNA transcripts were used to amplify TCR beta CDR3 regions. First-round RT-PCR with HTBI primers preceded a second-round multiplex PCR. In TCRdb, the multiplex PCR reads were re-called with MiXCR into one record per CDR3 protein. Here the sample spans more than 300,000 distinct CDR3 sequences, about 16% being singletons.

V is TRBV20-1 and J is TRBJ1-2; 9 positions match TRBD1. The sequencing sample was made of peripheral blood. The TCR originated in a woman between 18 and 29 years old with stable Graves' hyperthyroidism. Written as DNA, the CDR3 is TGCAGTGCTGCCGGGACAGGGAATGGCTACACCTTC. Amino acid sequence: CSAAGTGNGYTF.